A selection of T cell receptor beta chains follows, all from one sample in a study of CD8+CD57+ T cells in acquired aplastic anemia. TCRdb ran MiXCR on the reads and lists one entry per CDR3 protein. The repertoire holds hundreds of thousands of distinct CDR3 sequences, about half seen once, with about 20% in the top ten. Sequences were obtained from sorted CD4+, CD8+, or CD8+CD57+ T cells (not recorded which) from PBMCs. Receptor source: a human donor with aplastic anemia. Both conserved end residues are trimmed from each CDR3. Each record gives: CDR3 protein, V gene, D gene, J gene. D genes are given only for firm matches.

CDR3aa: ASSQARGSLKQY
v_gene: TRBV4-3
d_gene: -
j_gene: TRBJ2-7

CDR3aa: SGLGGAGANVLT
v_gene: TRBV29-1
d_gene: -
j_gene: TRBJ2-6

CDR3aa: AISEQLSNEQF
v_gene: TRBV10-3
d_gene: -
j_gene: TRBJ2-1

CDR3aa: ASSTTRSGANVLT
v_gene: TRBV19
d_gene: -
j_gene: TRBJ2-6

CDR3aa: ASSSGGPGAQH
v_gene: TRBV9
d_gene: -
j_gene: TRBJ1-5

CDR3aa: ASQGDSNQPQH
v_gene: TRBV10-3
d_gene: TRBD1
j_gene: TRBJ1-5

CDR3aa: ASSLSRGETQY
v_gene: TRBV27
d_gene: -
j_gene: TRBJ2-5

CDR3aa: ASSQGKDEQF
v_gene: TRBV7-9
d_gene: -
j_gene: TRBJ2-1

CDR3aa: ASSGGGFAKNIQY
v_gene: TRBV7-2
d_gene: -
j_gene: TRBJ2-4

CDR3aa: ASSVKSGNTEAF
v_gene: TRBV9
d_gene: -
j_gene: TRBJ1-1

CDR3aa: ASSPRVQENEKLF
v_gene: TRBV18
d_gene: -
j_gene: TRBJ1-4

CDR3aa: ASSIAWDRPRAAF
v_gene: TRBV19
d_gene: TRBD1
j_gene: TRBJ1-1

CDR3aa: ATSAPTGVIGDTQY
v_gene: TRBV14
d_gene: -
j_gene: TRBJ2-3

CDR3aa: ASSLLTGVLGELF
v_gene: TRBV12-3/TRBV12-4
d_gene: TRBD1
j_gene: TRBJ2-2

CDR3aa: ASSLVGPYNEQF
v_gene: TRBV11-2
d_gene: -
j_gene: TRBJ2-1

CDR3aa: ASSRQGATPYNSPPH
v_gene: TRBV7-2
d_gene: TRBD1
j_gene: TRBJ1-6

CDR3aa: ASSLDWVGNEQF
v_gene: TRBV5-1
d_gene: -
j_gene: TRBJ2-1

CDR3aa: AISDGLGETQY
v_gene: TRBV2
d_gene: -
j_gene: TRBJ2-5

CDR3aa: SASQVGGNQPQH
v_gene: TRBV20-1
d_gene: -
j_gene: TRBJ1-5

CDR3aa: ASSYGDVNTGELF
v_gene: TRBV27
d_gene: -
j_gene: TRBJ2-2

CDR3aa: ASSVGGVAGVYEQY
v_gene: TRBV9
d_gene: TRBD2
j_gene: TRBJ2-7

CDR3aa: ASSPDRGLDTGELF
v_gene: TRBV5-1
d_gene: TRBD1
j_gene: TRBJ2-2

CDR3aa: ASSPIYGYT
v_gene: TRBV18
d_gene: -
j_gene: TRBJ1-2

CDR3aa: SARDSTEF
v_gene: TRBV20-1
d_gene: -
j_gene: TRBJ2-1

CDR3aa: ASSEGNQAFGYEQY
v_gene: TRBV2
d_gene: -
j_gene: TRBJ2-7

CDR3aa: ASSSLNPNRNEKPS
v_gene: TRBV6-6
d_gene: -
j_gene: TRBJ1-4

CDR3aa: ASANTPGQGWEQY
v_gene: TRBV19
d_gene: TRBD1
j_gene: TRBJ2-7

CDR3aa: ASSYSTGGSLLSNQPQH
v_gene: TRBV27
d_gene: TRBD1
j_gene: TRBJ1-5

CDR3aa: RLPGSEAF
v_gene: TRBV20-1
d_gene: -
j_gene: TRBJ1-1

CDR3aa: ASSGRTSYEQY
v_gene: TRBV10-2
d_gene: -
j_gene: TRBJ2-7

CDR3aa: ASSSRDRVGYEQY
v_gene: TRBV7-9
d_gene: TRBD1
j_gene: TRBJ2-7

CDR3aa: SARAGSQETQY
v_gene: TRBV20-1
d_gene: -
j_gene: TRBJ2-5